A selection of T cell receptor beta chains follows, all from one sample in a study of cytomegalovirus exposure and HLA in healthy donors. Generated by immunoSEQ multiplex PCR, the TCRdb table keeps only in-frame clones and is missing some. The sample includes tens of thousands of clones, 65% to 85% of them seen just once. Material for sequencing was PBMCs. These receptor sequences come from a man aged 50 to 60 in good health and CMV-seronegative. The CDR3 runs from the conserved cysteine through the conserved F or W. D genes are given only for firm matches. For some rows the clone size is stated as once, few or many, or as a class when expanded; others skip it.

V	length	J	D	size	DNA	CDR3
TRBV19	13	TRBJ1-2	.	.	TGTGCCAGTAGTATTGGGCCGGGAACTGGCTACACCTTC	CASSIGPGTGYTF
TRBV29-1	18	TRBJ2-3	.	.	TGCAGCGTTGAAGATAGCACTAGCCCCAACTCTGGCGCAGATACGCAGTATTTT	CSVEDSTSPNSGADTQYF
TRBV6-6	12	TRBJ2-5	.	.	TGTGCCAGCAGCGAAGGGGGAGAGACCCAGTACTTC	CASSEGGETQYF
TRBV28	14	TRBJ2-7	TRBD1	.	TGTGCCAGCAGCCGCGGACAGGTCTCCTACGAGCAGTACTTC	CASSRGQVSYEQYF
TRBV5-4	15	TRBJ1-1	.	.	TGTGCCAGCAGCATCGTGGGCGCGTCGGACACTGAAGCTTTCTTT	CASSIVGASDTEAFF
TRBV9	17	TRBJ2-7	TRBD2	.	TGTGCCAGCAGCCCTACGGGGGGGACTAGCGGGACGTACGAGCAGTACTTC	CASSPTGGTSGTYEQYF
TRBV19	16	TRBJ2-3	TRBD1	.	TGTGCCGGATTGCCAACCGACAGGGGTGATTCGGATACGCAGTATTTT	CAGLPTDRGDSDTQYF
TRBV11-2	14	TRBJ2-3	.	.	TGTGCCAGCAGCTTAGTGCGGAGCGGAGGTACGCAGTATTTT	CASSLVRSGGTQYF
TRBV28	15	TRBJ2-7	.	.	TGTGCCAGCAGATCCCCAGGAGCCGCACGGGGGGAGCAGTACTTC	CASRSPGAARGEQYF
TRBV4-2	14	TRBJ1-1	TRBD1	.	TGTGCCAGCAGCCCTAACCCGACAGGGGGCATCTCTTTCTTT	CASSPNPTGGISFF
TRBV18	15	TRBJ1-1	TRBD1	.	TGTGCCAGCTCACCAGCTGGCCAGGGGGGCACTGAAGCTTTCTTT	CASSPAGQGGTEAFF
TRBV2	14	TRBJ1-6	.	.	TGTGCCAGCAGTGAATTCGACAGAAATTCACCCCTCCACTTT	CASSEFDRNSPLHF
TRBV5-4	15	TRBJ2-2	TRBD1	few	TGTGCCAGCAGCGCCGGGACAGGGTATACCGGGGAGCTGTTTTTT	CASSAGTGYTGELFF
TRBV11-2	13	TRBJ2-7	TRBD1	.	TGTGCCAGCAGCTTGGGGACAGGCTACGAGCAGTACTTC	CASSLGTGYEQYF
TRBV5-6	14	TRBJ1-2	.	few	TGTGCCAGCAGCTTTCGCGGCATAAACTATGGCTACACCTTC	CASSFRGINYGYTF
TRBV6-1	13	TRBJ1-3	.	.	TGTGCCAGCAGTGACAGGGGTGGAAACACCATATATTTT	CASSDRGGNTIYF
TRBV5-1	14	TRBJ1-2	TRBD1	.	TGCGCCAGCAGCTTGGGATCAGGGGGCTATGGCTACACCTTC	CASSLGSGGYGYTF
TRBV12-2	16	TRBJ2-7	.	few	TGTGCAAGTCGCTTAGCGCCCAGCGGGAGACTTTACGAGCAGTACTTC	CASRLAPSGRLYEQYF
TRBV7-2	13	TRBJ2-5	TRBD2	.	TGTGCCAGCAGCTTAGGCGGGAGGGAGACCCAGTACTTC	CASSLGGRETQYF
TRBV27	14	TRBJ1-1	TRBD1	.	TGTGCCAGCAGTCCCGGGACAGGGTTCACTGAAGCTTTCTTT	CASSPGTGFTEAFF
TRBV5-1	20	TRBJ2-1	TRBD2	.	TGCGCCAGCAGCTTTGCGGGACTAGCGGGTAAATCGATCTCCTACAATGAGCAGTTCTTC	CASSFAGLAGKSISYNEQFF
TRBV11-1	14	TRBJ2-7	TRBD2	.	TGTGCCAGCAGCTTCGTAGCGGGGTCCTACGAGCAGTACTTC	CASSFVAGSYEQYF
TRBV6-5	16	TRBJ2-3	.	.	TGTGCCAGCAGTTACGGTGCGGGATCTAGCACAGATACGCAGTATTTT	CASSYGAGSSTDTQYF
TRBV19	13	TRBJ2-7	.	.	TGTGCCAGTAGTCCGAAAGCGACCTACGAGCAGTACTTC	CASSPKATYEQYF
TRBV4-2	16	TRBJ2-1	TRBD2	.	TGTGCCAGCAGCCAAGATGGCGGGAGGCCTGCCAATGAGCAGTTCTTC	CASSQDGGRPANEQFF
TRBV27	12	TRBJ1-4	.	.	TGTGCCAGCAGTTTCGGGAGCGAAAAACTGTTTTTT	CASSFGSEKLFF
TRBV10-3	16	TRBJ2-2	TRBD2	once	TGTGCCATCAGTGGAACTAGCGGGGTTAGCACCGGGGAGCTGTTTTTT	CAISGTSGVSTGELFF
TRBV7-2	14	TRBJ2-3	TRBD2	.	TGTGCCAGCCTAAAGCGGGAGGAAGGAGATACGCAGTATTTT	CASLKREEGDTQYF
TRBV28	13	TRBJ1-2	TRBD1	once	TGTGCCAGCAGCCGGGAGGGGGCTAGACGCTACACCTTC	CASSREGARRYTF
TRBV7-9	18	TRBJ2-2	TRBD1	.	TGTGCCAGCAGCTTATGGAGACTCGGGACAGCGAACACCGGGGAGCTGTTTTTT	CASSLWRLGTANTGELFF
TRBV4-1	13	TRBJ2-7	.	.	TGCGCCAGCAGCCAAGAGAGGTCCTACGAGCAGTACTTC	CASSQERSYEQYF
TRBV18	11	TRBJ1-2	.	.	TGTGCCAGCTCAACAGGTAACGGCTACACCTTC	CASSTGNGYTF
TRBV2	15	TRBJ1-4	.	.	TGTGCCAGCAGTGACCGCGTGACAGGTTTGGAAAAACTGTTTTTT	CASSDRVTGLEKLFF
TRBV4-1	15	TRBJ2-4	TRBD2	.	TGCGCCAGCAGCCCTAGCGGTTTAGCCAAAAACATTCAGTACTTC	CASSPSGLAKNIQYF
TRBV9	13	TRBJ1-4	TRBD1	few	TGTGCCAGCAGCGTGCAGGGGGATGAAAAACTGTTTTTT	CASSVQGDEKLFF
TRBV6-5	14	TRBJ1-1	.	.	TGTGCCAGCAGTACGACAGGCCGACACACTGAAGCTTTCTTT	CASSTTGRHTEAFF
TRBV4-3	15	TRBJ2-4	TRBD1	.	TGCGCCAGCAGCCAAGCATTACAGGGGGAAAACATTCAGTACTTC	CASSQALQGENIQYF
TRBV14	15	TRBJ2-1	.	.	TGTGCCAGCAGCCAAGCTGGGCGACAGGATATTGGGCAGTTCTTC	CASSQAGRQDIGQFF
TRBV5-1	14	TRBJ2-5	TRBD1	.	TGCGCCAGCAGCCCGACAGGGAACCAAGAGACCCAGTACTTC	CASSPTGNQETQYF
TRBV28	17	TRBJ1-5	.	.	TGTGCCAGCAGTCGCCCCCGGGACAAATATAGCAATCAGCCCCAGCATTTT	CASSRPRDKYSNQPQHF
TRBV19	12	TRBJ1-2	.	.	TGTGCCAGCCGACTCACACCGGGGGGCTACACCTTC	CASRLTPGGYTF
TRBV20-1	10	TRBJ1-2	.	.	TGCAGTGCCAGAACAGAGGGCTACACCTTC	CSARTEGYTF
TRBV7-2	14	TRBJ1-5	.	.	TGTGCCAGCAGCTTACTGGGGGCTTGGCAGCCCCAGCATTTT	CASSLLGAWQPQHF
TRBV7-2	14	TRBJ2-7	.	.	TGTGCCAGCAGCTTTGACAGGACCACCTACGAGCAGTACTTC	CASSFDRTTYEQYF
TRBV28	15	TRBJ2-7	TRBD1	.	TGTGCCAGCAGGGCCGGGACAGGGGGGAACTACGAGCAGTACTTC	CASRAGTGGNYEQYF
TRBV27	21	TRBJ2-1	.	once	TGTGCCAGCAGTTTAAGGGCCCCCTCGACTCGAGCGGGTACCTCCTACAATGAGCAGTTCTTC	CASSLRAPSTRAGTSYNEQFF
TRBV28	14	TRBJ2-1	.	.	TGTGCCACCTTACCACCCGGGGGTAGCGATGAGCAGTTCTTC	CATLPPGGSDEQFF
TRBV4-1	16	TRBJ2-4	TRBD2	.	TGCGCCAGCAGCCACCCGACTAGCGTCACCAAAAACATTCAGTACTTC	CASSHPTSVTKNIQYF
TRBV6-1	14	TRBJ1-2	.	.	TGTGCCAGCAGTGAAGTCAGACAGTCCTATGGCTACACCTTC	CASSEVRQSYGYTF
TRBV7-9	17	TRBJ2-1	.	.	TGTGCCAGCAGCCGCGGACAGTTACCTAGTTTAAACAATGAGCAGTTCTTC	CASSRGQLPSLNNEQFF
TRBV27	15	TRBJ1-5	.	.	TGTGCCAGCAGTCGTGGGGGGGCTAGCAATCAGCCCCAGCATTTT	CASSRGGASNQPQHF
TRBV5-5	17	TRBJ2-1	TRBD2	.	TGTGCCAGCAGCTCTAAATTGTCTAGCGGAATTTACAATGAGCAGTTCTTC	CASSSKLSSGIYNEQFF
TRBV28	15	TRBJ2-7	TRBD1	.	TGTGCCAGCAGTGCCTCCGGGACAGCCCCCTACGAGCAGTACTTC	CASSASGTAPYEQYF
TRBV5-1	18	TRBJ2-3	TRBD2	once	TGCGCCAGCAGCTTGGGTTTGGGGACTAGCGGGAGTGTTGATACGCAGTATTTT	CASSLGLGTSGSVDTQYF
TRBV6-5	15	TRBJ2-2	.	few	TGTGCCAGCAGATCCGGGACACAGCCCACCGGGGAGCTGTTTTTT	CASRSGTQPTGELFF
TRBV28	16	TRBJ1-4	TRBD1	few	TGTGCCAGCAGTTCAGGACAGGCCCAGACTGGCGAAAAACTGTTTTTT	CASSSGQAQTGEKLFF
TRBV7-6	13	TRBJ2-2	.	.	TGTGCCAGCATAGGGGATAACACCGGGGAGCTGTTTTTT	CASIGDNTGELFF
TRBV30	17	TRBJ2-6	TRBD1	few	TGTGCCTGGAACAAGGGACAGGGATATGTGGGGGCCAACGTCCTGACTTTC	CAWNKGQGYVGANVLTF
TRBV5-1	13	TRBJ2-7	.	.	TGCGCCAGCAGCTTGGTACAGGGCGGCCAGCAGTACTTC	CASSLVQGGQQYF
TRBV28	15	TRBJ1-1	.	.	TGTGCCAGCAGTTTCGACAGTAGTATGAACACTGAAGCTTTCTTT	CASSFDSSMNTEAFF